The rows below give T cell receptor beta chains drawn from one sample of a study of cytomegalovirus exposure and HLA in healthy donors. Sequencing was performed with immunoSEQ multiplex PCR; in TCRdb, only in-frame clones are kept and a portion is missing. The profile shows around 100,000 clones, more than 70% of them singletons. The sequencing sample was made of PBMCs. The receptor set was obtained from a woman aged 55-70 years in good health and CMV-seropositive. Both conserved end residues are part of each CDR3. Each record gives: J gene, V gene, clone size, D gene, CDR3 protein, CDR3 DNA. D genes are given only for firm matches. Size is stated for part of the rows, as once, few or many counts, or as a class when the clone is expanded.

TRBJ2-3,TRBV14,NA,NA,CASSPLSGTDTQYF,TGTGCCAGCAGCCCCCTAAGCGGGACAGATACGCAGTATTTT
TRBJ1-6,TRBV7-2,few,TRBD1,CASRKGQLLYNSPLHF,TGTGCCAGCAGGAAGGGACAGCTCCTTTATAATTCACCCCTCCACTTT
TRBJ1-5,TRBV14,NA,TRBD1,CASSTGVGQPQHF,TGTGCCAGCAGCACAGGGGTGGGTCAGCCCCAGCATTTT
TRBJ2-5,TRBV19,NA,NA,CASSIDRLETQYF,TGTGCCAGTAGTATAGACAGGTTAGAGACCCAGTACTTC
TRBJ2-7,TRBV11-3,once,NA,CASSSGAFEQYF,TGTGCCAGCAGCTCAGGGGCCTTCGAGCAGTACTTC
TRBJ2-5,TRBV7-7,once,TRBD1,CASSFPTGGETQYF,TGTGCTAGCAGCTTTCCGACAGGGGGGGAGACCCAGTACTTC
TRBJ2-7,TRBV6-6,NA,NA,CASSYPQGISYEQYF,TGTGCCAGCAGTTACCCCCAGGGGATCTCCTACGAGCAGTACTTC
TRBJ2-4,TRBV10-2,NA,NA,CASSGTQAGSTLIQYF,TGCGCCAGCAGTGGGACCCAAGCCGGGAGTACCCTTATTCAGTACTTC
TRBJ2-7,TRBV9,NA,TRBD2,CASSVGGSGSGEQYF,TGTGCCAGCAGCGTAGGTGGTAGCGGGAGTGGCGAGCAGTACTTC
TRBJ2-1,TRBV9,NA,NA,CASSVSGDEQFF,TGTGCCAGCAGCGTATCGGGAGATGAGCAGTTCTTC
TRBJ2-7,TRBV5-1,once,NA,CASSLGPVSSYEQYF,TGCGCCAGCAGCTTGGGCCCAGTTTCCTCCTACGAGCAGTACTTC
TRBJ2-5,TRBV7-9,NA,TRBD1,CASSSTGEETQYF,TGTGCCAGCAGCTCAACAGGGGAAGAGACCCAGTACTTC
TRBJ1-1,TRBV5-5,NA,TRBD1,CASSLFGTGAGRTEAFF,TGTGCCAGCAGCTTGTTCGGGACAGGGGCCGGCCGCACTGAAGCTTTCTTT
TRBJ2-4,TRBV11-1,once,TRBD1,CASSFGQGAIAKNIQYF,TGTGCCAGCAGCTTTGGACAGGGGGCGATCGCCAAAAACATTCAGTACTTC
TRBJ1-1,TRBV6-5,NA,NA,CAAGRGRDAEAFF,TGTGCCGCTGGGAGAGGCCGCGACGCTGAAGCTTTCTTT
TRBJ2-7,TRBV5-4,NA,NA,CASSWGENLGEQYF,TGTGCCAGCAGCTGGGGGGAAAATTTAGGCGAGCAGTACTTC
TRBJ1-6,TRBV6-1,NA,TRBD1,CASTQGQRYNSPLHF,TGTGCCAGCACCCAGGGACAGCGCTATAATTCACCCCTCCACTTT
TRBJ2-3,TRBV6-5,NA,NA,CASAGDTQYF,TGTGCCAGCGCAGGAGATACGCAGTATTTT
TRBJ2-6,TRBV7-3,NA,TRBD1,CASSFQDRVYSGANVLTF,TGTGCCAGCAGCTTCCAGGACAGGGTCTACTCTGGGGCCAACGTCCTGACTTTC
TRBJ2-7,TRBV10-3,few,TRBD1,CATGTGEDEQYF,TGTGCCACGGGGACAGGGGAAGACGAGCAGTACTTC
TRBJ1-1,TRBV18,NA,TRBD1,CASSPPRQGGTEAFF,TGTGCCAGCTCACCACCTCGACAGGGGGGCACTGAAGCTTTCTTT
TRBJ1-5,TRBV2,NA,NA,CASSDRAPGQPQHF,TGTGCCAGCAGTGATAGGGCCCCAGGGCAGCCCCAGCATTTT
TRBJ1-1,TRBV11-2,once,TRBD1,CASSLGSDRAAFF,TGTGCCAGCAGCTTAGGAAGCGACAGGGCCGCTTTCTTT
TRBJ2-3,TRBV9,once,NA,CASSVRREQADTQYF,TGTGCCAGCAGCGTAAGGCGGGAACAAGCAGATACGCAGTATTTT
TRBJ2-1,TRBV6-5,NA,NA,CASREQGPDNEQFF,TGTGCCAGCAGAGAACAGGGCCCTGACAATGAGCAGTTCTTC
TRBJ1-2,TRBV10-2,few,TRBD1,CASRATGGNGYTF,TGCGCCAGCAGGGCGACAGGGGGAAATGGCTACACCTTC
TRBJ2-3,TRBV5-4,NA,TRBD2,CASSSNALAEMQYF,TGTGCCAGCAGCTCGAATGCTCTAGCGGAGATGCAGTATTTT
TRBJ2-7,TRBV18,once,TRBD2,CASSPQREPSYEQYF,TGTGCCAGCTCACCACAGCGGGAGCCCTCCTACGAGCAGTACTTC
TRBJ1-1,TRBV5-1,NA,TRBD1,CASSLSGQVMNTEAFF,TGCGCCAGCAGCTTATCAGGACAGGTGATGAACACTGAAGCTTTCTTT
TRBJ2-7,TRBV15,few,TRBD2,CATSKAGTIYEQYF,TGTGCCACCAGCAAAGCGGGAACAATCTACGAGCAGTACTTC
TRBJ1-1,TRBV7-9,NA,NA,CASSLASGGGLGTEAFF,TGTGCCAGCAGCTTAGCGTCGGGGGGTGGCCTCGGCACTGAAGCTTTCTTT
TRBJ1-2,TRBV7-9,NA,TRBD1,CASSPTWDRGGYGYTF,TGTGCCAGCAGCCCGACCTGGGACAGGGGTGGATATGGCTACACCTTC
TRBJ2-3,TRBV5-1,once,NA,CASSFSWGDTDTQYF,TGCGCCAGCAGCTTCAGTTGGGGGGACACAGATACGCAGTATTTT
TRBJ1-1,TRBV30,NA,NA,CAWNPSPLAGTEAFF,TGTGCCTGGAATCCCTCCCCTCTTGCGGGTACTGAAGCTTTCTTT
TRBJ2-7,TRBV7-6,NA,TRBD1,CASSLALGGNEQYF,TGTGCCAGCAGCTTAGCACTAGGGGGCAACGAGCAGTACTTC
TRBJ1-2,TRBV9,NA,NA,CVSSVAGGSGYTF,TGTGTCAGCAGCGTAGCGGGGGGAAGTGGCTACACCTTC
TRBJ2-3,TRBV11-2,NA,TRBD2,CASSLRLPSGRIRTDTQYF,TGTGCCAGCAGCTTACGATTGCCTAGCGGGAGGATCAGGACAGATACGCAGTATTTT
TRBJ1-4,TRBV10-3,NA,NA,CAISWDNNEKLFF,TGTGCCATCAGCTGGGACAATAATGAAAAACTGTTTTTT
TRBJ1-5,TRBV6-6,few,NA,CASSPPDSNQPQHF,TGTGCCAGCAGCCCGCCCGACAGTAATCAGCCCCAGCATTTT
TRBJ1-5,TRBV10-2,NA,NA,CASSDVQGVGNQPQHF,TGCGCCAGCAGTGATGTTCAGGGTGTGGGCAATCAGCCCCAGCATTTT